This T cell receptor (beta chain) comes out of a study of T cell repertoires in cytomegalovirus infection (dated by TCRdb to the late 2010s). Regarding the complete study: Peptide stimulations targeted recently identified HLA-C-restricted CMV epitopes, whose presentation resists viral immunomodulation, together with well-studied HLA-B-restricted epitopes. Donor HLA type was relevant to the analysis, because carriage of CMV infection together with the matching HLA type was indicated by public TCR beta signatures. The full study reports these points: Cumulative frequency of public TCR beta family members discriminated carriers of CMV infection plus the relevant HLA type in this cohort and an independent roughly 330-donor cohort. The ex vivo response was dominated by HLA-C-restricted CMV-specific TCR beta clonotypes, which also provided the single most frequent clonotype in two of eight donors.

The sample's treatment or condition label, in plain terms: in vitro stimulation with specific CMV peptide epitopes to enrich CMV-specific T cells. As encoded in the germline V gene (reference sequence), CDR1 is DFQATT while CDR2 is SNEGSKA. The junction carries 11 bases between V and J, which are trimmed by 0 bases and 2 bases respectively. The CDR3 numbers 14 residues from cysteine through phenylalanine. Only CDR3 DNA remains: 42 bases, in frame from the first base. On this clonotype itself: The clone's antigen remains unknown. No per-base quality is available; no much larger clone lies one base away.

For sequencing, an Illumina HiSeq 1500 was employed. TCRdb trimmed the raw reads at Q25, called clones with MiXCR and kept productive beta chains. Every distinct CDR3 protein forms one entry, paired with its most common genes and DNA. Present in this sample are roughly 800,000 distinct CDR3 sequences, roughly 28% of which were seen just once. The top ten clonotypes cover roughly 14% of the sample. The chain is made from TRBV20-1 and TRBJ2-7; a confident D gene designation cannot be given. The sequence came from a human donor in good health (CMV status not recorded). Some clones in this sample may be carry-over from other donors' samples. The specimen comprised cultured CD8+ T cells from PBMCs, sampled from culture after CMV antigen stimulation. Here is the DNA: TGCAGTGCTAGAGATCGTCACACTGCCTACGAGCAGTACTTC. It translates as CSARDRHTAYEQYF.